These T cell receptor beta chains were read from a single sample in a study of shared clonotypes between healthy human individuals. TCRdb keeps only in-frame clones here, not all; method: immunoSEQ multiplex PCR. The sample has about 1.5 million clones, 98% seen once. The sample taken for sequencing was naive CD4+ T cells sorted from blood. These receptors originate from a man younger than 45 in good health. Each CDR3 is given with its conserved first and last residue. The order of the fields is clone size, D gene, V gene, J gene, CDR3 protein, CDR3 DNA. D genes are given only for firm matches. Clone size is not always given. Where it is, it says once, few, many or a class for expanded clones.

once,.,TRBV7-2,TRBJ2-3,CASSSGAFTDTQYF,TGTGCCAGCAGCTCCGGGGCATTCACAGATACGCAGTATTTT
.,.,TRBV27,TRBJ2-7,CASSRSPTGTYEQYF,TGTGCCAGCAGTCGTTCCCCGACAGGAACCTACGAGCAGTACTTC
.,TRBD1,TRBV11-3,TRBJ2-7,CASSLGDRGFGEQYF,TGTGCCAGCAGCTTAGGAGACAGGGGTTTCGGCGAGCAGTACTTC
.,.,TRBV7-2,TRBJ2-7,CASSLDGGTSSYEQYF,TGTGCCAGCAGCTTAGACGGGGGAACGAGCTCCTACGAGCAGTACTTC
.,.,TRBV15,TRBJ1-5,CATSRDRRGSDQPQHF,TGTGCCACCAGCAGAGATCGCAGGGGCAGTGATCAGCCCCAGCATTTT
.,TRBD2,TRBV5-1,TRBJ2-1,CASSPAPGGPNEQFF,TGCGCCAGCAGCCCGGCCCCGGGAGGGCCCAATGAGCAGTTCTTC
few,.,TRBV28,TRBJ1-5,CASSFGGRANQPQHF,TGTGCCAGCAGTTTTGGGGGAAGAGCCAATCAGCCCCAGCATTTT
.,.,TRBV2,TRBJ1-2,CASQTGTIPNYGYTF,TGTGCCAGCCAAACAGGGACCATACCTAACTATGGCTACACCTTC
.,TRBD2,TRBV7-2,TRBJ2-5,CASSPGTSGTEETQYF,TGTGCCAGCAGCCCAGGGACTAGCGGGACCGAAGAGACCCAGTACTTC
.,TRBD2,TRBV18,TRBJ2-1,CASSPKAGSSYNEQFF,TGTGCCAGCTCACCAAAAGCGGGAAGCTCCTACAATGAGCAGTTCTTC
.,TRBD2,TRBV7-8,TRBJ2-5,CATEKGLAGGWETQYF,TGTGCCACGGAAAAGGGACTAGCGGGAGGGTGGGAGACCCAGTACTTC
.,.,TRBV28,TRBJ1-3,CASSFGSLSGNTIYF,TGTGCCAGCAGTTTTGGCAGCCTCTCTGGAAACACCATATATTTT
.,.,TRBV5-6,TRBJ1-2,CASSFRTAGGHGYTF,TGTGCCAGCAGCTTCAGGACCGCCGGAGGACATGGCTACACCTTC
.,.,TRBV2,TRBJ2-7,CASRKDVHEQYF,TGTGCCAGCAGAAAGGACGTCCACGAGCAGTACTTC
.,.,TRBV5-1,TRBJ1-1,CASSVRGGGTEAFF,TGCGCCAGCAGTGTAAGAGGCGGCGGCACTGAAGCTTTCTTT
.,.,TRBV5-1,TRBJ1-1,CASSLGPNTEAFF,TGCGCCAGCAGCCTTGGGCCGAACACTGAAGCTTTCTTT
.,.,TRBV2,TRBJ1-2,CASSERPRDDYGYTF,TGTGCCAGCAGTGAACGGCCCAGGGACGACTATGGCTACACCTTC
.,TRBD2,TRBV5-4,TRBJ2-5,CASSPETSLETQYF,TGTGCCAGCAGCCCTGAGACTAGCTTGGAGACCCAGTACTTC
.,TRBD1,TRBV18,TRBJ1-3,CASSPDRHSGNTIYF,TGTGCCAGCTCACCGGACAGGCACTCTGGAAACACCATATATTTT
.,.,TRBV29-1,TRBJ2-4,CSVVSQAKNIQYF,TGCAGCGTTGTCAGTCAAGCCAAAAACATTCAGTACTTC
.,.,TRBV7-9,TRBJ2-1,CASSQQHEQFF,TGTGCCAGCAGCCAACAACATGAGCAGTTCTTC
.,TRBD1,TRBV7-6,TRBJ1-4,CASSLVPFQGQGISGEKLFF,TGTGCCAGCAGCTTAGTTCCCTTCCAGGGACAGGGTATTTCGGGTGAAAAACTGTTTTTT